This T cell receptor (beta chain) originates from a study of metastatic and nonmetastatic thyroid tumors. TCRdb reassembled clones from the PCR reads with MiXCR. The sample consists of some 84,000 clones, less than 10% of them appearing once. Before thyroid surgery, none of the patients had received any treatment. Germline CDR1 is SGHAT and CDR2 is FQNNGV. The CDR3 covers 11 residues. Trimming took 5 bases from V and 7 from J, leaving 8 bases between them. This TCR was recovered from a female donor with papillary thyroid cancer or a benign thyroid nodule (not recorded which). Some clones in this sample may be carry-over from other donors' samples. The chain couples TRBV11-2 to TRBJ2-5; no definite D call. Sequenced sample: blood. CDR3 DNA sequence: TGTGCCAGCAGCCCCTCTTTGACCCAGTACTTC. This sequence encodes CASSPSLTQYF.